These 20 T cell receptor beta chains originate from one sample sequenced in a study of PD-L1 blockade in urothelial cancer. Time point of the sample: pretreatment peripheral blood. Libraries were prepared by immunoSEQ multiplex PCR; TCRdb keeps only in-frame clonotypes and omits some of them. The sample consists of 33,000 or so clones, roughly 82% of them appearing once. The source material was PBMCs, sampled around atezolizumab (anti-PD-L1) treatment. These receptors all come from a man in his 60s with urothelial cancer.

This chain joins TRBV19 and TRBJ2-7; the match to TRBD1 covers 8 bases. This CDR3 comprises 13 residues. Germline V gene data show CDR1 as LNHDA and CDR2 as SQIVND (reference sequence). V shed 5 bases and J 6 bases; nucleotides not matched to a gene: 6. Here the CDR3 reads CASSPDRGLEQYF. CDR3 in DNA: TGTGCCAGTAGTCCCGACAGGGGTCTCGAGCAGTACTTC.

The chain links TRBV11-2 to TRBJ2-2, with 13 bases fitting TRBD2. The CDR3 has 16 residues. The V gene end was trimmed by 5 bases and the J gene end by 5 bases; junction bases not matched to a gene: 5. The V gene's germline CDR1 is SGHAT and CDR2 FQNNGV. The CDR3 DNA reads TGTGCCAGCAGCCCCCGACTAGCGGGGGGTACCGGGGAGCTGTTTTTT. Translation gives CASSPRLAGGTGELFF. Complete variable domain (other parts from reference TRBV11-2 and TRBJ2-2): EAGVAQSPRYKIIEKRQSVAFWCNPISGHATLYWYQQILGQGPKLLIQFQNNGVVDDSQLPKDRFSAERLKGVDSTLKIQPAKLEDSAVYLCASSPRLAGGTGELFFGEGSRLTVL.

The chain is built from TRBV2 and TRBJ2-5; 9 bases are a match to TRBD2. J was trimmed by 2 bases and V by 5 bases; bases with no gene match: 6. The CDR3 is 15 amino acids. In germline, CDR1 is SNHLY, CDR2 FYNNEI. CDR3 nucleotides: TGTGCCAGCAGTAAATTCAGCGGGGGGCAAGAGACCCAGTACTTC. Residues: CASSKFSGGQETQYF.

The chain carries TRBV7-9 and TRBJ1-2; D is unclear. This CDR3 contains 16 residues. The germline V gene has CDR1 SEHNR and CDR2 FQNEAQ (reference sequence). The ends were cut back, 5 bases at V and 0 bases at J, with 16 bases in the middle. This chain's CDR3 is CASSREVLVANYGYTF. CDR3 DNA sequence: TGTGCCAGCAGCCGAGAGGTGTTAGTAGCTAACTATGGCTACACCTTC.

The chain has TRBV5-1 and TRBJ1-1; the match to TRBD1 covers 7 bases. Unmatched junction bases numbered 3, after V lost 1 base and J lost 0 bases. CDR3 size: 15 residues. Germline V CDR1 and CDR2: SGHRS, YFSETQ. CDR3 sequence reads: CASSLYGTVNTEAFF. The CDR3, as DNA: TGCGCCAGCAGCTTGTATGGGACAGTGAACACTGAAGCTTTCTTT. Together with reference TRBV5-1 and TRBJ1-1, the CDR3 gives the full variable domain: KAGVTQTPRYLIKTRGQQVTLSCSPISGHRSVSWYQQTPGQGLQFLFEYFSETQRNKGNFPGRFSGRQFSNSRSEMNVSTLELGDSALYLCASSLYGTVNTEAFFGQGTRLTVV.

This CDR3 reads CASSLTDRTGTYEQYF. CDR3 sequence (DNA): TGTGCCAGCAGCCTTACCGACCGGACAGGGACTTACGAGCAGTACTTC. V is TRBV7-9 and J is TRBJ2-7, with 8 bases aligning to TRBD1. The length of the CDR3 is 16 residues. V lost 5 bases and J lost 4; bases outside the gene matches: 13. In germline, CDR1 is SEHNR, CDR2 FQNEAQ (reference sequence).

The chain recombines TRBV5-4 with TRBJ2-3; 14 bases map to TRBD2. V trimming: 5 bases; J trimming: 1 base; junction bases outside the gene matches: 6. The CDR3 has 17 residues. Germline V CDR1 and CDR2: SGHNT, YYREEE (reference sequence). CDR3 residues: CASSSPGLAGGTDTQYF. CDR3 DNA sequence: TGTGCCAGCAGTTCCCCGGGACTAGCGGGGGGCACAGATACGCAGTATTTT.

The genes are TRBV6-5 and TRBJ2-5, with 7 nucleotides matching TRBD1. Germline V gene lookup returns CDR1 MNHEY and CDR2 SVGAGI. This CDR3 comprises 15 residues. Germline trimming cut 5 bases from V and 5 bases from J; bases unmatched to any gene: 11. CDR3 DNA sequence: TGTGCCAGCAGTCCAGGACAGGACTCTTGGGAGACCCAGTACTTC. Residues: CASSPGQDSWETQYF.

The chain links TRBV5-6 to TRBJ2-7; D possibly corresponds to TRBD2 (6 bases). Germline CDR1 and CDR2: SGHDT and YYEEEE. Trimming took 4 bases from V and 4 from J, leaving 27 bases between them. This CDR3 contains 18 residues. CDR3 in amino acids: CASSQGLTIGPLGYEQYF. The CDR3 DNA follows: TGTGCCAGCAGCCAGGGACTTACGATAGGCCCGCTCGGGTACGAGCAGTACTTC.

V usage is TRBV4-1 and J usage is TRBJ2-1, with a weak D call TRBD2 (5 bases). V was clipped by 4 bases and J by 10 bases, with 11 bases between them. Germline V gives CDR1 MGHRA, CDR2 YSYEKL. This CDR3 is built from 12 residues. CDR3 protein: CASSPRTDEQFF. The CDR3 DNA reads as TGCGCCAGCAGCCCTCGGACTGACGAGCAGTTCTTC.

The genes are TRBV13 and TRBJ2-5; a possible D gene is TRBD1 (6 bases). Trimming removed 0 bases at V and 1 base at J, with 9 bases between. CDR1 is PRHDT, CDR2 FYEKMQ, per germline (reference sequence). CDR3 length: 15 amino acids. CDR3 DNA sequence: TGTGCCAGCAGCTTAGGCAGGGGTGCCCAAGAGACCCAGTACTTC. It translates to CASSLGRGAQETQYF.

The chain employs TRBV5-4 and TRBJ2-2, with TRBD2 matching 13 bases. The CDR3 extends over 16 amino acids. V shed 1 base and J 5 bases; nucleotides not matched to a gene: 2. In germline, CDR1 is SGHNT, CDR2 YYREEE (reference sequence). The CDR3: CASSLTSGGATGELFF. CDR3 sequence (DNA): TGTGCCAGCAGCTTGACTAGCGGGGGGGCGACCGGGGAGCTGTTTTTT.

In its sample, this clone is medium-sized (0.01 to 0.1%). The J gene is TRBJ2-3, the V gene TRBV7-2; TRBD2 matches at 7 bases. After removal of 1 base from V and 2 bases from J, the junction contained 3 bases not matched to a gene. Germline CDR1 reads SGHTA; CDR2 reads FQGNSA. The CDR3 runs to 15 residues. CDR3 coding DNA: TGTGCCAGCAGCTTAGGCGGACTAGTCACAGATACGCAGTATTTT. It encodes CASSLGGLVTDTQYF.

This rearrangement joins TRBV30 to TRBJ2-7; 8 bases line up with TRBD2. This CDR3 is 16 amino acids long. V was pared by 3 bases and J by 2 bases, with 12 bases of the junction left unmatched. Germline V lookup: CDR1 GTSNPN, CDR2 SVGIG (reference sequence). The CDR3 DNA is TGTGCCTGGAGCCCTAATCGGGTAGCGGGGCCCTACGAGCAGTACTTC. Translation: CAWSPNRVAGPYEQYF.

The rearrangement joins TRBV5-5 to TRBJ2-6; no clear D. Between the trimmed V and J ends, which lost 1 base and 0 bases, there was a span of 5 bases. CDR1 SGHKS and CDR2 YYEKEE come from the germline V gene (reference sequence). This CDR3 region has 15 residues. CDR3 nucleotide sequence: TGTGCCAGCAGCTTGCTGAGCTCTGGGGCCAACGTCCTGACTTTC. Encoded protein: CASSLLSSGANVLTF.

The chain has TRBV7-2 and TRBJ2-7; a weak D match, TRBD1 (6 bases). The CDR3 loop spans 14 amino acids. V shed 1 base and J shed 5 bases, with 12 bases lying between them. From germline, CDR1 is SGHTA and CDR2 FQGNSA. CDR3 DNA: TGTGCCAGCAGCTTAGTAGCAGGGGCGGACGAGCAGTACTTC. Protein sequence: CASSLVAGADEQYF. The whole variable domain, remainder taken from reference TRBV7-2 and TRBJ2-7, is GAGVSQSPSNKVTEKGKDVELRCDPISGHTALYWYRQSLGQGLEFLIYFQGNSAPDKSGLPSDRFSAERTGGSVSTLTIQRTQQEDSAVYLCASSLVAGADEQYFGPGTRLTVT.

The chain links TRBV6-1 to TRBJ1-1; D is ambiguous. Germline CDR1 reads MNHNS; CDR2 reads SASEGT. Trimming stripped 6 bases from V and 2 bases from J, with 10 bases between. This CDR3 is 13 amino acids long. The CDR3 sequence: CASRPDTNTEAFF. The CDR3 nucleotides read TGTGCCAGCAGGCCCGACACAAACACTGAAGCTTTCTTT.

This CDR3 is CASTEERASYEQYF. DNA of the CDR3: TGTGCCAGCACCGAGGAGAGGGCGAGCTACGAGCAGTACTTC. The chain couples TRBV5-8 to TRBJ2-7; D might be TRBD2 (5 bases). Trimming stripped 6 bases from V and 3 bases from J, with 16 bases between. The CDR3 is 14 amino acids. The germline V gene encodes CDR1 SGHTS and CDR2 YDEGEE.

This chain uses TRBV29-1 with TRBJ2-5, with D perhaps matching TRBD1 (5 bases). The V end lost 1 base, the J end lost 5 bases, and 14 bases lay between the germline ends. Germline CDR1 and CDR2: SQVTM and ANQGSEA. CDR3 length: 14 residues. CDR3 protein: CSVEVARVGETQYF. CDR3 DNA sequence: TGCAGCGTTGAAGTGGCCAGGGTGGGGGAGACCCAGTACTTC.

This clone has only a few counts. V gene TRBV28 combines with J gene TRBJ2-1; 8 nucleotides match TRBD1. The J segment lost 5 bases and the V segment lost 4 bases, leaving 7 bases of the junction unmatched. CDR1 is MDHEN and CDR2 is SYDVKM in the germline V gene. The CDR3 runs 15 residues. CDR3: CASSSPGQVHNEQFF. The CDR3, as DNA: TGTGCCAGCAGTTCGCCGGGACAGGTTCACAATGAGCAGTTCTTC.